This T cell receptor beta chain was sequenced for a study of blood T cell repertoires in COVID-19. Study context: Acute and convalescent COVID-19 samples came from the United States, Italy and Spain. The analysed material was cDNA or gDNA that came from T cells, B-cell-depleted T cells, or PBMCs.

Original processing notes: Estimated nucleated cell counts came from reference gene primer amplification. Assay: immunoSEQ multiplex PCR; the TCRdb copy retains only in-frame clones and omits some. V and J calls and clone size are given by that table; D and trimming were obtained from the DNA. There are under 300,000 clones in the sample; over 70% occur only once, and around 3.4% lies in the top ten. The CDR3 loop spans 14 amino acids. V dropped 7 bases and J dropped 7; count of bases not matched to a gene: 8. Germline loops: CDR1 SNHLY, CDR2 FYNNEI. The specimen was peripheral blood. The chain couples TRBV2 to TRBJ1-2; 11 bases align to TRBD1. The origin of this receptor is a woman of 80 years or more with acute or convalescent COVID-19. The CDR3 loop reads CASKGTGGFAGYTF. CDR3 bases: TGTGCCAGCAAGGGGACAGGGGGTTTCGCTGGCTACACCTTC.